These 14 T cell receptor beta chains were all obtained from the same sample, sequenced in a study of blood T cell repertoires in COVID-19. TCRdb's table, derived via immunoSEQ multiplex PCR, lists solely in-frame clones and lacks some. The table shows about 160,000 clones, with around 82% occurring only once. Sequenced material: peripheral blood. All receptors come from a man older than 75 with COVID-19, enrolled during active disease.

Only one count was recorded for this clone. The rearrangement uses TRBV4-2 and TRBJ1-4; tentative D call: TRBD1 (6 bases). This CDR3 spans 14 amino acids. The germline V gene has CDR1 LGHNA and CDR2 YNFKEQ. V shed 1 base and J shed 4 bases, with 7 bases lying between them. DNA for the CDR3: TGTGCCAGCAGCCAAGTGGACAGTAATGAAAAACTGTTTTTT. Its translation: CASSQVDSNEKLFF.

The chain links TRBV2 to TRBJ1-3; no reliable D call. Germline CDR1 and CDR2: SNHLY and FYNNEI. V shed 6 bases and J shed 1 base, with 7 bases lying between them. The CDR3 runs 13 residues. The CDR3 here is CASSGLSGNTIYF. DNA of the CDR3: TGTGCCAGCAGCGGACTGTCTGGAAACACCATATATTTT.

The gene calls are TRBV5-1 and TRBJ2-1, with a tentative D call TRBD2 (6 bases). Germline V gene lookup returns CDR1 SGHRS and CDR2 YFSETQ. CDR3 size: 15 residues. V gave up 5 bases and J gave up 0 bases, with 12 bases separating them. As DNA, the CDR3 is TGCGCCAGCAGTAGGGCGGGGTTCTCCTACAATGAGCAGTTCTTC. Translation: CASSRAGFSYNEQFF.

The V call is TRBV6-5, the J call TRBJ1-2; possible D gene TRBD1, 5 bases. V lost 6 bases, J lost 4 bases, and 18 bases lay in between. The CDR3 runs to 15 residues. Germline values: CDR1 MNHEY, CDR2 SVGAGI. Here the CDR3 DNA reads TGTGCCAGCAGCCGTCTAGGTGCAGGGTCCTATGGCTACACCTTC. Translation gives CASSRLGAGSYGYTF.

The CDR3 loop is CASSLDRVGETQYF. CDR3 coding DNA: TGTGCCAGCAGCTTGGACAGGGTTGGAGAGACCCAGTACTTC. V is TRBV7-9 and J is TRBJ2-5, with TRBD1 matching over 8 bases. Trimming took 3 bases from V and 4 from J; bases not matched to a gene: 4. The CDR3 is made up of 14 amino acids. Germline V gene sequence: CDR1 SEHNR, CDR2 FQNEAQ (reference sequence).

The chain links TRBV10-1 to TRBJ2-5, with a weak D call TRBD2 (6 bases). From germline, CDR1 is WNHNN and CDR2 SYGVQD (reference sequence). There are 14 residues in the CDR3. V lost 6 bases to trimming and J lost 4 bases, with 15 bases between them. CDR3 in amino acids: CASREGQARETQYF. CDR3 coding DNA: TGCGCCAGCAGGGAGGGGCAGGCGCGAGAGACCCAGTACTTC.

V is TRBV28 and J is TRBJ2-6; no clear D gene. The germline CDR1 and CDR2 sequences are MDHEN and SYDVKM. The V gene lost 4 bases and the J gene lost 1 base, with 8 bases spanning the gap. The CDR3 covers 15 residues. The CDR3: CASSSSGSGANVLTF. In nucleotides, the CDR3 is TGTGCCAGCAGTTCTTCAGGTTCTGGGGCCAACGTCCTGACTTTC.

The V call is TRBV19, the J call TRBJ2-7; perhaps TRBD2 as D (5 bases). There are 12 residues in the CDR3. The V gene lost 6 bases and the J gene lost 5 bases, with 11 bases spanning the gap. The germline V gene has CDR1 LNHDA and CDR2 SQIVND (reference sequence). In nucleotides, the CDR3 is TGTGCCAGTAGGCGGGCGGCCGACGAGCAGTACTTC. Translating gives CASRRAADEQYF.

The chain uses TRBV21-1 and TRBJ2-3; the table's D call of TRBD1 was not tested on the DNA. TRBV21-1 is assigned pseudogene status. The CDR3 runs 15 residues. CDR3 nucleotides: TGTGCCAGGCGGGACAGGGGCTCTAGCACAGATACGCAGTATTTT. Amino acid sequence: CARRDRGSSTDTQYF.

V and J are TRBV27 and TRBJ2-7; TRBD1 matches 7 bases. V lost 2 bases and J lost 0; bases outside the gene matches: 4. There are 15 residues in the CDR3. The germline V gene encodes CDR1 MNHEY and CDR2 SMNVEV (reference sequence). CDR3 residues: CASSLAGTDSYEQYF. CDR3 nucleotide sequence: TGTGCCAGCAGTTTAGCCGGGACAGACTCCTACGAGCAGTACTTC.

This chain uses TRBV6-5 with TRBJ2-3, with 9 bases lining up with TRBD1. The CDR3 is 14 residues long. V trimming: 9 bases; J trimming: 4 bases; junction bases outside the gene matches: 8. Germline V gene data show CDR1 as MNHEY and CDR2 as SVGAGI. DNA of the CDR3: TGTGCCAGTTACCAGACAGGGGGGGCAGATACGCAGTATTTT. Its translation is CASYQTGGADTQYF.

V and J are TRBV18 and TRBJ2-3; D remains unclear. The CDR3 contains 16 residues. Germline loops: CDR1 KGHSH, CDR2 LQKENI. V lost 2 bases to trimming and J lost 5 bases, with 17 bases between them. The CDR3 nucleotides read TGTGCCAGCTCACCAGGGCGATTCAGCCTGATAGATACGCAGTATTTT. As protein: CASSPGRFSLIDTQYF.

This chain connects TRBV5-4 to TRBJ2-1; 12 positions match TRBD2. The CDR3 runs 16 residues. Germline CDR1 is SGHNT and CDR2 is YYREEE (reference sequence). V shed 0 bases and J 5 bases; nucleotides not matched to a gene: 3. CDR3 loop: CASSLDWTSGDNEQFF. CDR3 nucleotides: TGTGCCAGCAGCTTGGATTGGACTAGCGGGGACAATGAGCAGTTCTTC.

This chain links TRBV27 with TRBJ2-7, with TRBD2 as a possible D gene (5 bases). CDR3 length equals 13 residues. Germline V gene lookup returns CDR1 MNHEY and CDR2 SMNVEV (reference sequence). Trimming took off 8 bases at V and 0 bases at J, with 11 bases between the two ends. Here the CDR3 reads CASGTGSSYEQYF. In nucleotides, the CDR3 is TGTGCCAGCGGTACGGGGAGCTCCTACGAGCAGTACTTC.